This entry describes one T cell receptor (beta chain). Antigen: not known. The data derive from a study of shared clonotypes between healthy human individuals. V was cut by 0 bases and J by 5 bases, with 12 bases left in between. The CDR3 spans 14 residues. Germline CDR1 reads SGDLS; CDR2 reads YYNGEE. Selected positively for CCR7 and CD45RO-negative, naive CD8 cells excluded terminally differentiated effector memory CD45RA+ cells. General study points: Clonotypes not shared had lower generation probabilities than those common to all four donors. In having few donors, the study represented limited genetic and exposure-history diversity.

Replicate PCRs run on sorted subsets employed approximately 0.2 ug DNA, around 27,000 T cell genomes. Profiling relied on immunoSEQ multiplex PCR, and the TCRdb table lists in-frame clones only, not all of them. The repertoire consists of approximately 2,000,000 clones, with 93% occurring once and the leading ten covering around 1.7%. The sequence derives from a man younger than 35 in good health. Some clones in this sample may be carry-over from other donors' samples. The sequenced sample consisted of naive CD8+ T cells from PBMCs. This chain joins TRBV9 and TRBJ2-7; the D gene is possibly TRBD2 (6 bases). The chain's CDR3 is CASSVVREKNEQYF. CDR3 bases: TGTGCCAGCAGCGTAGTTCGGGAGAAAAACGAGCAGTACTTC.